Listed here are 26 T cell receptor beta chains from one sample, sequenced in a study of CD8+ T cells in alopecia areata. The authors sorted pooled cutaneous lymph node cells using CD4, CD8alpha, NKG2D, NKG2ACE and other markers. TCR sequencing used cDNA made by reverse transcription of extracted RNA. Profiling relied on immunoSEQ multiplex PCR, and the TCRdb table lists in-frame clones only, not all of them. The specimen has 200,000 to 300,000 clones, none found just once. The specimen was CD4+ T cells sorted from a lymph node. These TCRs come from a C3H/HeJ mouse with alopecia areata. Mouse MHC haplotype: H2-k.

This clone was observed a handful of times. Genes and germline are mouse. The CDR3 DNA, read in part, is TGTGCCAGCAGTGGGGACTGGGGGAGTGCAGAA. Its translation is CASSGDWGSAE. The whole CDR3 sequence is CASSGDWGSAETLYF. J is TRBJ2-3 and V is TRBV13-3, with TRBD2 matching over 11 bases. The CDR3 extends 4 residues past the end of the read, so its final part is completed from the germline J gene. The junction had 0 bases not matched to a gene; V was cut back by 3 bases and J by 0 bases. The CDR3 has 15 residues. CDR1 is NNHDY, CDR2 SYVADS, per germline.

This clone has more than one count but fewer than ten. Germline and genes: mouse. The read gets to within 4 residues of the CDR3 end, and the germline J gene fills in the rest. The chain is built from TRBV13-2 and TRBJ2-1; TRBD1 matches 12 bases. The CDR3 has 15 residues. V shed 3 bases, J shed 6 bases, and the junction held 4 bases outside the gene matches. Germline CDR1 reads NNHNN; CDR2 reads SYGAGS (reference sequence). CDR3 sequence reads: CASGVGTGGGAEQFF. Incomplete CDR3 DNA: TGTGCCAGCGGTGTCGGGACAGGGGGCGGTGCT.

This clone showed up just a few times. Gene names and germline match the mouse. The sequence runs out 4 residues before the end of the CDR3; the remainder is reconstructed from the germline J gene. This sequence joins TRBV13-3 and TRBJ2-1, with 7 bases lining up with TRBD2. V lost 3 bases to trimming and J lost 3 bases; unmatched junction nucleotides: 3. Germline V CDR1 and CDR2: NNHDY, SYVADS. The CDR3 contains 14 residues. Incomplete CDR3 DNA: TGTGCCAGCAGTGGCTGGGGGATCTATGCT. Encoded protein: CASSGWGIYA. From start to end, the CDR3 is CASSGWGIYAEQFF.

In the case of this clone: Gene names are mouse gene names. The read ends 4 residues shy of where the CDR3 ends; the end is completed using the germline J gene. The chain couples TRBV19 to TRBJ2-7; 9 nucleotides align to TRBD1. Germline V gene lookup returns CDR1 FNHDT and CDR2 SITEND (reference sequence). This CDR3 has 13 residues. CDR3 bases read: TGTGCCAGCACCCCCGGGACAGGGTAT. Translating it yields CASTPGTGY. The complete CDR3 protein is CASTPGTGYEQYF.

Note on this clone: A much larger clone is a single base away; this may be a read error. Gene names and germline match the mouse. The read ends 4 residues early relative to the CDR3; the germline J gene fills the gap. The gene calls are TRBV13-3 and TRBJ2-2, with D possibly being TRBD1 (5 bases). Germline V lookup: CDR1 NNHDY, CDR2 SYVADS. The CDR3 runs to 15 residues. The V gene lost 3 bases and the J gene lost 0 bases, with 9 bases spanning the gap. The covered CDR3 bases are TGTGCCAGCAGTGGGGCCAGGGCAAACACCGGG. This sequence encodes CASSGARANTG. The CDR3 in full is CASSGARANTGQLYF.

In its sample, this clone was seen a few times. Germline and genes here are mouse. The read comes to an end 4 residues before the CDR3 does, leaving the germline J gene to fill in the end. This specimen includes other DNA sequences encoding the same CDR3. The gene calls are TRBV5 and TRBJ2-7; D gene unclear. Deletions cut 0 bases from V and 2 bases from J, with 2 bases between. CDR1 and CDR2 (germline): LGHNA, YNLKQL (reference sequence). The CDR3 totals 12 residues. Incomplete CDR3 DNA: TGTGCCAGCAGCCAAGACACCTAT. It is translated as CASSQDTY. The complete CDR3 protein is CASSQDTYEQYF.

This clone was detected only a few times. Mouse germline and gene names are used. Sequencing ends 4 residues short of the CDR3 end; the germline J gene provides the rest. The sample holds other DNA sequences that translate to the same CDR3. J is TRBJ1-2 and V is TRBV13-2; weak D call: TRBD1 (6 bases). V shed 1 base and J shed 4 bases, with 11 bases lying between them. Germline V gene lookup returns CDR1 NNHNN and CDR2 SYGAGS (reference sequence). The CDR3 runs 14 residues. CDR3 DNA, as far as it was read: TGTGCCAGCGGTGATAGGGGGGCAGGCTCC. This gives the protein CASGDRGAGS. The whole CDR3 sequence reads CASGDRGAGSDYTF.

Of note for this clone: The gene names given are mouse names. The CDR3 goes on 4 residues after the read ends, and that part is filled in from the germline J gene. The chain combines TRBV5 with TRBJ2-7; 12 nucleotides align to TRBD2. The CDR3 runs 17 residues. Germline V lookup: CDR1 LGHNA, CDR2 YNLKQL (reference sequence). V lost 4 bases to trimming and J lost 0 bases; unmatched junction nucleotides: 7. The sequenced CDR3 bases are TGTGCCAGCAGCCCCTGGGACTGGGGGGAGAGCTCCTAT. This sequence encodes CASSPWDWGESSY. The whole CDR3 is CASSPWDWGESSYEQYF.

This clone showed up just a few times. The germline and genes are mouse ones. The CDR3 goes on 4 residues after the read ends, and that part is filled in from the germline J gene. The chain is built from TRBV1 and TRBJ2-2; D is perhaps TRBD2 (5 bases). Germline V gives CDR1 NSQYPW, CDR2 LRSPGD (reference sequence). The CDR3 length is 14 residues. V was clipped by 4 bases and J by 1 base, with 7 bases between them. CDR3 residues: CTCSGLRNTGQLYF. The CDR3 bases that were read are TGCACCTGCAGTGGACTGAGAAACACCGGG.

Points on this clone: Gene names refer to mouse genes. The CDR3 loop is CASGGWGGASSAETLYF. The part of the CDR3 DNA that was read is TGTGCCAGCGGTGGCTGGGGGGGCGCCTCTAGTGCAGAA. This chain uses TRBV13-2 with TRBJ2-3; 10 positions match TRBD2. Read sequence stops 4 residues before the CDR3 end, and the germline J gene provides the missing end. This CDR3 contains 17 residues. V was clipped by 3 bases and J by 0 bases; unmatched bases: 7. Germline V gives CDR1 NNHNN, CDR2 SYGAGS (reference sequence).

This clone turned up a few times. Each gene name is a mouse one. The read ends 4 residues before the CDR3 terminus; that terminus is restored from the germline J gene. The chain carries TRBV1 and TRBJ2-4; 10 bases are shared with TRBD2. J lost 0 bases, V lost 3 bases, and 6 bases had no gene match. The CDR3 spans 17 residues. Per the germline V gene, CDR1 is NSQYPW and CDR2 is LRSPGD (reference sequence). CDR3 DNA (partial): TGCACCTGCAGTGCTCGGGACTGGGGACCTAGTCAAAAC. It is translated as CTCSARDWGPSQN. In full, the CDR3 reads CTCSARDWGPSQNTLYF. Variable domain in full (rest from reference TRBV1 and TRBJ2-4): VTLLEQNPRWRLVPRGQAVNLRCILKNSQYPWMSWYQQDLQKQLQWLFTLRSPGDKEVKSLPGADYLATRVTDTELRLQVANMSQGRTLYCTCSARDWGPSQNTLYFGAGTRLSVL.

As regards this clone: The germline and genes are mouse ones. The read ends 4 residues shy of where the CDR3 ends; the end is completed using the germline J gene. This chain joins TRBV29 and TRBJ1-1, with D possibly TRBD1 on 6 matching bases. CDR1 is MSHET and CDR2 is SYDVDS in the germline V gene. The CDR3 is made up of 13 amino acids. With 3 bases removed from V and 4 bases from J, the gap between germline ends came to 9 bases. CDR3 sequence: CASSFRTVTEVFF. CDR3 DNA, as far as it was read: TGTGCTAGCAGTTTTCGGACAGTCACA.

For this clone: Gene names denote mouse genes. The read stops 4 residues short of the end of the CDR3; the missing end is completed from the germline J gene. In the same sample, other DNA sequences code for this CDR3. The chain employs TRBV13-2 and TRBJ2-2; D might be TRBD1 or TRBD2, each matching 7 bases. CDR1 is NNHNN and CDR2 is SYGAGS in the germline V gene (reference sequence). The CDR3 loop spans 14 amino acids. Between the trimmed V and J ends, which lost 2 bases and 5 bases, there was a span of 10 bases. The DNA read from the CDR3 is TGTGCCAGCGGTGACAGGGGGGGGACCGGG. This gives the protein CASGDRGGTG. The entire CDR3 sequence reads CASGDRGGTGQLYF.

With respect to this clone: Gene names follow the mouse nomenclature. Sequencing ends 4 residues short of the CDR3 end; the germline J gene provides the rest. V gene TRBV13-1 combines with J gene TRBJ2-2; 7 bases match TRBD2. The ends lost 0 bases at V and 0 bases at J; junction bases unmatched: 5. The CDR3 contains 17 residues. CDR1 and CDR2 (germline): NSHNY, SYGAGN. The CDR3 spells CASSDALGVANTGQLYF. Incomplete CDR3 DNA: TGTGCCAGCAGTGATGCTCTGGGGGTTGCAAACACCGGG.

In its sample, this clone was seen many times. All gene names here are mouse names. Sequencing ends 4 residues short of the CDR3 end; the germline J gene provides the rest. Different DNA sequences within this sample yield the same CDR3. The rearrangement uses TRBV13-1 and TRBJ2-3, with 8 bases fitting TRBD2. Germline assignment: CDR1 NSHNY and CDR2 SYGAGN. V lost 3 bases to trimming and J lost 0 bases; unmatched junction nucleotides: 3. The CDR3 spans 15 residues. CDR3 bases read: TGTGCCAGCAGTGGACTGGGGTCTAGTGCAGAA. This gives the protein CASSGLGSSAE. The full CDR3 protein is CASSGLGSSAETLYF.

This clone was recorded a few times. Mouse germline and gene names are used. The CDR3 goes on 4 residues after the read ends, and that part is filled in from the germline J gene. Other DNA sequences in this specimen translate into the identical CDR3. The chain has TRBV1 and TRBJ2-5; D is possibly TRBD1 (6 bases). The CDR3 has 14 amino acids. Germline V gives CDR1 NSQYPW, CDR2 LRSPGD (reference sequence). CDR3 region: CTCSADQGRDTQYF. CDR3 DNA, as far as it was read: TGCACCTGCAGTGCAGATCAGGGGCGGGAC.

To note about this clone: Here the gene names and germline are mouse. The sequenced fragment ends 4 residues before the CDR3 boundary, so the rest is inferred from the germline J gene. J is TRBJ2-1 and V is TRBV13-1; TRBD1 might be the D (5 bases). The germline V gene has CDR1 NSHNY and CDR2 SYGAGN. The CDR3 runs to 14 residues. CDR3 DNA, as far as it was read: TGTGCCAGCAGTGATTCCCAGGGTAGAGCT. Protein sequence: CASSDSQGRA. The complete CDR3 reads CASSDSQGRAEQFF.

This clone was found a few times. Gene names are the mouse ones. The sequenced fragment ends 4 residues before the CDR3 boundary, so the rest is inferred from the germline J gene. The chain employs TRBV13-2 and TRBJ1-2; D is ambiguous. From germline, CDR1 is NNHNN and CDR2 SYGAGS (reference sequence). This CDR3 comprises 13 residues. The V end lost 0 bases, the J end lost 1 base, and 4 bases lay between the germline ends. CDR3 in amino acids: CASGDVQNSDYTF. Incomplete CDR3 DNA: TGTGCCAGCGGTGATGTACAAAACTCC.

In regard to this clone: The gene names given are mouse names. The CDR3 end is not reached by the read, which stops 4 residues before it; the germline J gene fills it in. The chain is built from TRBV5 and TRBJ2-4; 9 bases are a match to TRBD2. The trim removed 4 bases at V and 3 bases at J, leaving 2 bases unmatched. CDR3 length: 14 amino acids. The germline V gene has CDR1 LGHNA and CDR2 YNLKQL (reference sequence). The CDR3: CASSLTGGQNTLYF. Incomplete CDR3 DNA: TGTGCCAGCAGCCTTACTGGGGGGCAAAAC.

This clone has more than one count but fewer than ten. Gene names and germline match the mouse. With the read ending 4 residues before the CDR3 end, the germline J gene is used to fill in that end. Other DNA sequences in the same sample also yield this CDR3. The V call is TRBV13-1, the J call TRBJ2-1; tentative D call: TRBD2 (6 bases). The CDR3 loop spans 14 amino acids. Germline CDR1 and CDR2: NSHNY and SYGAGN. V was pared by 4 bases and J by 0 bases, with 8 bases between. The CDR3 bases that were read are TGTGCCAGCAGTTCTGGGGTTAACTATGCT. It yields the protein CASSSGVNYA. In full, the CDR3 is CASSSGVNYAEQFF.

This clone turned up a few times. The genes and germline here are from mouse. The read is 4 residues too short to cover the CDR3 end, so that end is filled in from the germline J gene. This chain links TRBV13-1 with TRBJ1-1, with TRBD1 matching 7 bases. The CDR3 runs 12 residues. Germline CDR1 reads NSHNY; CDR2 reads SYGAGN. Incomplete CDR3 DNA: TGTGCCAGCAGTGAACAGGGGTCA. Its translation: CASSEQGS. The entire CDR3 reads CASSEQGSEVFF.

This clone turned up a few times. Gene names follow the mouse nomenclature. The missing CDR3 end, 4 residues past where the read stops, is filled in from the germline J gene. The chain has TRBV13-3 and TRBJ2-3, with TRBD2 identical over 11 bases. CDR1 is NNHDY, CDR2 SYVADS, per germline. The CDR3 runs to 15 residues. The CDR3 DNA, read in part, is TGTGCCAGCAGTGACCTTGGGACTGGGGGAGAA. Protein sequence: CASSDLGTGGE. The entire CDR3 reads CASSDLGTGGETLYF.

This clone was detected a few times. Germline and genes: mouse. The sequenced fragment ends 4 residues before the CDR3 boundary, so the rest is inferred from the germline J gene. This sequence joins TRBV31 and TRBJ2-2, with D possibly being TRBD2 (6 bases). Germline loops: CDR1 GKSSPN, CDR2 SITVG. Trimming removed 4 bases at V and 0 bases at J, with 12 bases between. The CDR3 is 15 amino acids. The sequenced part of the CDR3 DNA is TGTGCCTGGAAGGGCTGGGGCCCAAACACCGGG. Translated, it gives CAWKGWGPNTG. The full CDR3 reads CAWKGWGPNTGQLYF.

As to this clone: The gene names given are mouse names. The read stops 4 residues short of the end of the CDR3; the missing end is completed from the germline J gene. This chain connects TRBV1 to TRBJ2-2; 9 nucleotides line up with TRBD1. J lost 2 bases, V lost 4 bases, and 2 bases had no gene match. CDR3 length: 15 residues. CDR1 is NSQYPW and CDR2 is LRSPGD in the germline V gene (reference sequence). The chain's CDR3 is CTCSGTGENTGQLYF. CDR3 DNA (partial): TGCACCTGCAGTGGGACAGGGGAGAACACCGGG.

In the case of this clone: Here the gene names and germline are mouse. The CDR3 end falls 4 residues outside the read, so it is completed with the germline J gene. The identical CDR3 is also encoded by other nucleotide sequences in the sample. The gene calls are TRBV19 and TRBJ2-1; 11 nucleotides line up with TRBD1. Germline lookup yields CDR1 FNHDT and CDR2 SITEND (reference sequence). This CDR3 is 15 amino acids long. Trimming took 2 bases from V and 6 from J; bases not matched to a gene: 4. CDR3: CASSIPGQGGAEQFF. The covered CDR3 bases are TGTGCCAGCAGTATCCCGGGACAGGGGGGTGCT.

In this sample, this clone turned up a few times. Gene names are mouse gene names. From the germline J gene comes the end of the CDR3, since the read stops 4 residues before it. The rearrangement links TRBV1 to TRBJ2-5; a weak D match, TRBD1 (5 bases). Germline V gene data show CDR1 as NSQYPW and CDR2 as LRSPGD (reference sequence). This CDR3 has 14 residues. The covered CDR3 bases are TGCACCTGCAGTGCACAGGACAAGAAAGAC. This translates into CTCSAQDKKD. The complete CDR3 sequence is CTCSAQDKKDTQYF.